These 12 T cell receptor beta chains were sequenced from one sample in a study of T cells in Graves' hyperthyroidism and ophthalmopathy (dated by TCRdb to between 2018 and 2020). The library was prepared using multiplex PCR. Sequenced on an Illumina HiSeq 2000. Amplification of TCR beta CDR3 regions was carried out from RNA transcripts. The first round of RT-PCR for the TCR CDR3 was performed with the HTBI primer set and the Qiagen OneStep RT-PCR kit. TCRdb ran its own pipeline on the public reads, namely fastp trimming at Q25 and MiXCR clone calling, and kept in-frame beta chains. For every CDR3 protein sequence, its rows merge into one entry that carries the most common genes and DNA. This sample holds some 440,000 distinct CDR3 sequences; about 15% were observed only once. The top ten clones comprise roughly 14% of the sample. What was sequenced was blood. These TCRs come from a woman between 18 and 29 years old with Graves' hyperthyroidism.

This clonotype was counted only a few times. The chain has TRBV4-3 and TRBJ1-1, with D perhaps matching TRBD1 (6 bases). CDR1 is LGHNA and CDR2 is YSLEER in the germline V gene. V shed 0 bases and J shed 4 bases, with 12 bases lying between them. This CDR3 contains 15 residues. CDR3 DNA: TGCGCCAGCAGCCAAGACAGGGGCGTAATCACTGAAGCTTTCTTT. Protein: CASSQDRGVITEAFF.

At least ten counts were recorded for this clonotype. The chain carries TRBV10-3 and TRBJ1-5, with no clear D. V lost 2 bases and J lost 0, with 11 bases in between. CDR3 length: 16 amino acids. The germline gives CDR1 ENHRY, CDR2 SYGVKD. The CDR3 spells CAISEVEGYSNQPQHF. In DNA form, the CDR3 reads TGTGCCATCAGTGAGGTGGAGGGCTATAGCAATCAGCCCCAGCATTTT.

This clonotype turned up a few times. This chain connects TRBV19 to TRBJ1-1; 7 bases are a match to TRBD1. Germline V gene lookup returns CDR1 LNHDA and CDR2 SQIVND (reference sequence). Trimming removed 6 bases from V and 7 bases from J; junction bases left unmatched: 14. CDR3 size: 15 residues. CDR3 coding DNA: TGTGCCAGTAGCCTCCGAACCGGGACAGATTATGAAGCTTTCTTT. Its translation is CASSLRTGTDYEAFF.

This clonotype was found many times. The chain couples TRBV28 to TRBJ2-7; D is unresolved. Germline CDR1 is MDHEN and CDR2 is SYDVKM. The CDR3 contains 12 residues. Between the trimmed V and J ends, which lost 3 bases and 2 bases, there was a span of 5 bases. CDR3 coding DNA: TGTGCCAGCAGTTTTATGGCCTACGAGCAGTACTTC. The encoded protein is CASSFMAYEQYF.

This chain connects TRBV19 to TRBJ1-3, with unresolved D. In germline, CDR1 is LNHDA, CDR2 SQIVND (reference sequence). Trimming took off 8 bases at V and 3 bases at J, with 8 bases between the two ends. The CDR3 loop spans 12 amino acids. In nucleotides, the CDR3 is TGTGCCAGTGGTGAAGGTGGAAACACCATATATTTT. This sequence encodes CASGEGGNTIYF.

This clonotype was observed a handful of times. The chain's CDR3 is CASSDRGREAFF. Here the CDR3 DNA reads TGTGCCAGCAGCGACAGGGGGCGGGAAGCTTTCTTT. The chain uses TRBV12-3 or TRBV12-4 and TRBJ1-1; TRBD1 agrees at 10 bases. The CDR3 extends over 12 amino acids. Trimming removed 6 bases from V and 8 bases from J; junction bases left unmatched: 3.

J is TRBJ2-5 and V is TRBV28; 12 positions agree with TRBD1. The germline V gene encodes CDR1 MDHEN and CDR2 SYDVKM. The V and J ends lost 10 bases and 5 bases, in that order; junction bases with no gene match: 14. The CDR3 consists of 16 residues. The chain's CDR3 is CATRHRDRGLGETQYF. For the CDR3, the DNA is TGTGCCACGCGCCACCGGGACAGGGGGCTGGGGGAGACCCAGTACTTC.

This clonotype was seen many times. The chain is built from TRBV7-8 and TRBJ2-4; D possibly corresponds to TRBD2 (5 bases). V dropped 5 bases and J dropped 6 bases, with 14 bases sitting between them. This CDR3 contains 14 residues. Germline lookup yields CDR1 SGHVS and CDR2 FQNEAQ. CDR3 DNA sequence: TGTGCCAGCAGCACCCAACCCGAGGGAAACATTCAGTACTTC. It specifies CASSTQPEGNIQYF.

This clonotype was seen ten or more times. Germline is not matched at one junction end, which may reflect a read error. V and J are TRBV12-3 or TRBV12-4 and TRBJ2-7; unclear D gene. The CDR3 totals 11 residues. CDR3 region: CASGFGNEQYF. CDR3 coding DNA: TGTGCCAGCGGTTTTGGAAACGAGCAGTACTTC.

This clonotype was found a few times. The chain recombines TRBV20-1 with TRBJ2-7; 8 bases map to TRBD1. The ends lost 0 bases at V and 3 bases at J; junction bases unmatched: 4. CDR3 size: 14 residues. CDR1 is DFQATT and CDR2 is SNEGSKA in the germline V gene (reference sequence). The CDR3 coding sequence is TGCAGTGCTAGAGAGGGACAGGCGAACTACGAGCAGTACTTC. Translated: CSAREGQANYEQYF.

This clonotype has at least ten counts. The chain employs TRBV10-3 and TRBJ2-2; D is unresolved. CDR3 length equals 11 residues. V lost 4 bases and J lost 4, with 1 base in between. Germline V gives CDR1 ENHRY, CDR2 SYGVKD. CDR3 sequence (DNA): TGTGCCATCAGTGCCACCGGGGAGCTGTTTTTT. This codes for CAISATGELFF.

This clonotype was found many times. The chain carries TRBV28 and TRBJ2-7; D is undetermined. Trimming took off 4 bases at V and 4 bases at J, with 11 bases between the two ends. CDR1 is MDHEN and CDR2 is SYDVKM in the germline V gene. This CDR3 has 13 amino acids. As DNA, the CDR3 is TGTGCCAGCAGTTCGGGCGCTGGGTACGAGCAGTACTTC. Translated: CASSSGAGYEQYF.